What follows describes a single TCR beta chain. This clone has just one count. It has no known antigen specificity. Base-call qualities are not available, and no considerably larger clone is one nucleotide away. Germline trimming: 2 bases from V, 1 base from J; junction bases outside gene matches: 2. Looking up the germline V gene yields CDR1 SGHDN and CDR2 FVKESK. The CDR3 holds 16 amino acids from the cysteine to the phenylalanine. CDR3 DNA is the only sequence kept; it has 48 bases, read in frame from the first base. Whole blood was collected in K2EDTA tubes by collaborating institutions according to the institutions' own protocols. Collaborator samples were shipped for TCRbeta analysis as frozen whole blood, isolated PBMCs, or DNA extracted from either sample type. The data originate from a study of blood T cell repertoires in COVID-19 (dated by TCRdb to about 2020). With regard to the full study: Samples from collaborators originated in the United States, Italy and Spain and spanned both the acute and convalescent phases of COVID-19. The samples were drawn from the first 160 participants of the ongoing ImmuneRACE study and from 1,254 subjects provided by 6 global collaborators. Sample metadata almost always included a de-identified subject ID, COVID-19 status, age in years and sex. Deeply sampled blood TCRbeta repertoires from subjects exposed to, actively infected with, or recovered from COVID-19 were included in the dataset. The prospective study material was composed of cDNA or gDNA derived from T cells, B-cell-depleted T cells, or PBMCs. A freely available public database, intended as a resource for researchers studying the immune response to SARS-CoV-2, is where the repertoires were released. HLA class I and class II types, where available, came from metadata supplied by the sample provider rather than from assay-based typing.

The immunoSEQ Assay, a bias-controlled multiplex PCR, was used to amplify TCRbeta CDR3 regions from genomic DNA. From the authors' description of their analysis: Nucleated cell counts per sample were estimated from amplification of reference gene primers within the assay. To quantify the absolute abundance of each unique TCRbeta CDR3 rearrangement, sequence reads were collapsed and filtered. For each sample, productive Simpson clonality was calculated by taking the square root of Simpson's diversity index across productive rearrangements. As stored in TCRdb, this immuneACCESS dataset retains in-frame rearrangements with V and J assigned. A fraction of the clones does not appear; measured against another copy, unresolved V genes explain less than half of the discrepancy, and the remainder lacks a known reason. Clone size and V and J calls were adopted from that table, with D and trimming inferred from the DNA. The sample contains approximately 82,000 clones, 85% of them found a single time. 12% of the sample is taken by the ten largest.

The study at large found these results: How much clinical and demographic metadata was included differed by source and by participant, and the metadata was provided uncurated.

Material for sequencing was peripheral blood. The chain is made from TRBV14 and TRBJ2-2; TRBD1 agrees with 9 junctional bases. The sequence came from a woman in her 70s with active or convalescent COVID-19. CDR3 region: CASSQRTGVNTGELFF. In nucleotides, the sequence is TGTGCCAGCAGCCAAAGGACAGGGGTGAACACCGGGGAGCTGTTTTTT.